These T cell receptor beta chains were read from a single sample in a study of blood T cells in healthy people across ages. Using its own MiXCR run on the 5' RACE reads, TCRdb lists one record per CDR3 protein. The profile shows hundreds of thousands of distinct CDR3 sequences, 62% of them singletons. Material for sequencing was blood. These receptors originate from a young man in good health. Each CDR3 is given with its conserved first and last residue. The D gene is left open where the match is weak. Clone size is shown for a subset of rows, as once, few, many or a class of expanded clone.

TRBV29-1	NA	TRBJ2-7	NA	CSVAYRSSSYNEQYF	TGCAGCGTTGCTTACCGGAGTAGCTCCTACAATGAGCAGTACTTC
TRBV29-1	NA	TRBJ1-5	NA	CSGGTGNQPQHF	TGCAGCGGGGGGACGGGTAATCAGCCCCAGCATTTT
TRBV6-2/TRBV6-3	TRBD1	TRBJ1-1	NA	CASSSGTGGRTEAFF	TGTGCCAGCAGCTCCGGGACAGGGGGTAGGACTGAAGCTTTCTTT
TRBV2	NA	TRBJ2-7	NA	CASAELVGGLSYEQYF	TGTGCCAGCGCTGAGTTAGTGGGGGGCCTCTCCTACGAGCAGTACTTC
TRBV4-1	NA	TRBJ2-3	once	CASSQVGSKGDTQYF	TGCGCCAGCAGCCAAGTAGGTTCTAAGGGGGATACGCAGTATTTT
TRBV7-9	NA	TRBJ1-1	NA	CASSSTRGRTNTEAFF	TGTGCCAGCAGCTCGACTAGGGGTCGTACGAACACTGAAGCTTTCTTT
TRBV5-1	NA	TRBJ1-6	NA	CASRESYNSPLHF	TGCGCCAGCAGGGAATCCTATAATTCACCCCTCCACTTT
TRBV9	NA	TRBJ1-1	few	CASSVAYGGGTEAFF	TGTGCCAGCAGCGTAGCTTACGGGGGAGGGACTGAAGCTTTCTTT
TRBV18	TRBD2	TRBJ2-4	NA	CASSRASGEAKNIQYF	TGTGCCAGCTCAAGGGCTAGCGGGGAGGCCAAAAACATTCAGTACTTC
TRBV7-2	TRBD2	TRBJ2-1	NA	CASSGSGGRDEQFF	TGTGCCAGCAGCGGGAGCGGGGGCAGGGATGAGCAGTTCTTC
TRBV4-1	NA	TRBJ1-4	NA	CASSPRAARNEKLFF	TGCGCCAGCAGCCCCCGGGCCGCTCGAAATGAAAAACTGTTTTTT
TRBV29-1	NA	TRBJ2-3	NA	CSAGRPSSTDTQYF	TGCAGCGCTGGGAGGCCTTCAAGCACAGATACGCAGTATTTT
TRBV20-1	NA	TRBJ1-5	NA	CSASSGKYSNQPQHF	TGCAGTGCTAGTTCGGGAAAGTATAGCAATCAGCCCCAGCATTTT
TRBV4-3	NA	TRBJ2-3	NA	CASSDVGARTDTQYF	TGCGCCAGCAGCGACGTTGGTGCTCGCACAGATACGCAGTATTTT
TRBV9	NA	TRBJ1-2	NA	CASSVASRVNGYTF	TGTGCCAGCAGCGTAGCTAGCAGGGTAAATGGCTACACCTTC
TRBV29-1	NA	TRBJ2-6	NA	CSVQGQATPGANVLTF	TGCAGCGTCCAAGGGCAGGCAACACCTGGGGCCAACGTCCTGACTTTC
TRBV7-2	NA	TRBJ2-1	NA	CASSLGTRTGAHEQFF	TGTGCCAGCAGCTTGGGGACCCGGACGGGGGCCCATGAGCAGTTCTTC
TRBV6-1	NA	TRBJ2-7	NA	CASSPFAGPSYEQYF	TGTGCCAGCAGTCCCTTCGCGGGGCCTTCCTACGAGCAGTACTTC
TRBV28	TRBD1	TRBJ2-7	many	CASIPGQTPYEQYF	TGTGCCAGCATCCCGGGACAGACCCCCTACGAGCAGTACTTC
TRBV29-1	NA	TRBJ2-2	NA	CSVEDRRSTNTGELFF	TGCAGCGTTGAAGATCGTAGGAGCACGAACACCGGGGAGCTGTTTTTT
TRBV7-9	NA	TRBJ2-7	NA	CASSYGQGLRGAQYF	TGTGCCAGCAGCTATGGACAGGGACTTCGGGGGGCCCAGTACTTC
TRBV4-3	TRBD1	TRBJ2-7	NA	CAGNQVRDRAEQYF	TGCGCCGGCAACCAAGTCCGGGACAGGGCCGAGCAGTACTTC
TRBV10-3	NA	TRBJ2-6	NA	CAISEYGANVLTF	TGTGCCATCAGTGAGTATGGGGCCAACGTCCTGACTTTC
TRBV12-3/TRBV12-4	TRBD1	TRBJ1-2	once	CASSLSGTGGYGYTF	TGTGCCAGCAGTTTAAGCGGGACAGGGGGCTATGGCTACACCTTC
TRBV15	NA	TRBJ2-3	NA	CATSSRQGTQYF	TGTGCCACCAGCAGTCGGCAGGGGACGCAGTATTTT
TRBV2	NA	TRBJ1-2	NA	CASSAGGRRDGYTF	TGTGCCAGCAGCGCCGGAGGTAGAAGGGATGGCTACACCTTC
TRBV15	TRBD1	TRBJ2-1	few	CATSRGTGVRSNEQFF	TGTGCCACCAGCAGAGGCACAGGGGTGAGGAGCAATGAGCAGTTCTTC
TRBV4-3	TRBD1	TRBJ2-6	NA	CASSPGGQGISGANVLTF	TGCGCCAGCAGCCCGGGGGGACAGGGGATCTCTGGGGCCAACGTCCTGACTTTC
TRBV4-3	NA	TRBJ2-7	once	CASSQDLGQGSDEQYF	TGCGCCAGCAGCCAAGATCTAGGGCAGGGCAGCGACGAGCAGTACTTC
TRBV7-2	NA	TRBJ2-7	few	CASSLEQSSYEQYF	TGCGCCAGCAGCTTGGAACAGAGCTCCTACGAGCAGTACTTC
TRBV7-9	NA	TRBJ1-4	NA	CASSPNLGAGEKLFF	TGTGCCAGCAGCCCCAATCTGGGGGCGGGTGAAAAACTGTTTTTT